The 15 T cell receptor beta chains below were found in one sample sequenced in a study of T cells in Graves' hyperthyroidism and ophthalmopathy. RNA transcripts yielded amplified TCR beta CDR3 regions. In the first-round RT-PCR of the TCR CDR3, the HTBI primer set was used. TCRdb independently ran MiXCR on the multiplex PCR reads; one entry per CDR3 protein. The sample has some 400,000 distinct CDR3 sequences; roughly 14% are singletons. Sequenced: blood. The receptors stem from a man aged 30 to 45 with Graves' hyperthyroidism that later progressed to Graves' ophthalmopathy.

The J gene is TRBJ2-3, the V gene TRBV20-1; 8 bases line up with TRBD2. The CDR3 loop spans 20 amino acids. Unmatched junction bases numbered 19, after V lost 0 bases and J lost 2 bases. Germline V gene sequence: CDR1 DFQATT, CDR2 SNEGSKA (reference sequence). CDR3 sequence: CSAREHGRGGPIVFTDTQYF. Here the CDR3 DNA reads TGCAGTGCTAGAGAGCACGGACGGGGGGGGCCTATCGTCTTCACAGATACGCAGTATTTT.

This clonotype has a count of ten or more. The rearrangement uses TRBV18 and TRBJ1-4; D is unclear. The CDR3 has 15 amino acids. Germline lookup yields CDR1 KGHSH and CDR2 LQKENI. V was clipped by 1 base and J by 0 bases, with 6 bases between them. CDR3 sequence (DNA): TGTGCCAGCTCACCACAGGGTGCAACTAATGAAAAACTGTTTTTT. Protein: CASSPQGATNEKLFF.

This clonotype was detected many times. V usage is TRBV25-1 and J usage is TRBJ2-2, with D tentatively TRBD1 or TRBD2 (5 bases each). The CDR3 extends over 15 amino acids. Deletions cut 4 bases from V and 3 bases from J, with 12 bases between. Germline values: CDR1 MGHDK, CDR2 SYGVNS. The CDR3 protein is CASSVRDRDTGELFF. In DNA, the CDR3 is TGTGCCAGCAGTGTCCGGGACCGAGACACCGGGGAGCTGTTTTTT.

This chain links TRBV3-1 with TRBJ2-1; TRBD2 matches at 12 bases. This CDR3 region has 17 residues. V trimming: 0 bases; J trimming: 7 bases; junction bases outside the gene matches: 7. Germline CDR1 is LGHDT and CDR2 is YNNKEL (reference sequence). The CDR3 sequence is CASSQDWGTSGLNEQFF. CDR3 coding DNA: TGTGCCAGCAGCCAAGATTGGGGGACTAGCGGGTTGAATGAGCAGTTCTTC.

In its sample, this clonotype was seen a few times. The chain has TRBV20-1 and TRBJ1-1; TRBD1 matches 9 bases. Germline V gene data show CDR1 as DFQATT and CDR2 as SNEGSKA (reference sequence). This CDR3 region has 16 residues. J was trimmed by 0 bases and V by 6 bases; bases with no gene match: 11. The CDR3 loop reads CSARQGVSVMNTEAFF. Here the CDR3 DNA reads TGCAGTGCAAGACAGGGGGTATCGGTTATGAACACTGAAGCTTTCTTT.

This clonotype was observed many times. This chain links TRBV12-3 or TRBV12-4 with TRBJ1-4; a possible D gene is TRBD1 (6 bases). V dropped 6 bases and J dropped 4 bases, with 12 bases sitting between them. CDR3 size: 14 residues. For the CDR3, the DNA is TGTGCCAGCAGCTCAGGGGCCCTTAATGAAAAACTGTTTTTT. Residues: CASSSGALNEKLFF.

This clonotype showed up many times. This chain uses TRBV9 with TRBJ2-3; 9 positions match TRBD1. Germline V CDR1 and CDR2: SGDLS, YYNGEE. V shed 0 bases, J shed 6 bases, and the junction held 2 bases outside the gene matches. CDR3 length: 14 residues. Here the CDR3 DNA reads TGTGCCAGCAGCGTAGGACAGGGGGACGATACGCAGTATTTT. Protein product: CASSVGQGDDTQYF.

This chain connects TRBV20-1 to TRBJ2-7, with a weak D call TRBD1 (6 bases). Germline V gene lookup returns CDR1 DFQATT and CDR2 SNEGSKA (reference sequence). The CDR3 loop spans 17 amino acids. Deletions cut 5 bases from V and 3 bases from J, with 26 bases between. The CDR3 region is CSAFYTGPVTIGYEQYF. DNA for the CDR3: TGCAGTGCTTTTTATACAGGGCCGGTTACTATCGGCTACGAGCAGTACTTC.

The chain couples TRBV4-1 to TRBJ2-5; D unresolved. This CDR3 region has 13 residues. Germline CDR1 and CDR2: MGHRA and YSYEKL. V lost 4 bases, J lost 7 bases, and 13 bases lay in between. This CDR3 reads CASSPTGSGTQYF. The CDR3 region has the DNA TGCGCCAGCAGCCCGACTGGTTCGGGGACCCAGTACTTC.

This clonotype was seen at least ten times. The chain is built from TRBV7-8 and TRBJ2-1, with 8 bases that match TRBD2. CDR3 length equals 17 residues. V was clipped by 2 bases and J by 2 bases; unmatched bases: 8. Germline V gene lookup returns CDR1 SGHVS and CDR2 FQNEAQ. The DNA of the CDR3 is TGTGCCAGCAGCTTAAATGGCCTAGCGGGCCCCTACAATGAGCAGTTCTTC. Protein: CASSLNGLAGPYNEQFF.

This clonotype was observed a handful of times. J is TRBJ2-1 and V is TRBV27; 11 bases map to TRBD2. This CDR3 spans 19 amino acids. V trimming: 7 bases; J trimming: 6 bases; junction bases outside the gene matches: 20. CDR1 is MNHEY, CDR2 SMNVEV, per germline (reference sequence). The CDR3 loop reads CASTATGGLAGGWGNEQFF. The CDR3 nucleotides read TGTGCCAGCACCGCTACAGGGGGCCTAGCGGGGGGATGGGGCAATGAGCAGTTCTTC.

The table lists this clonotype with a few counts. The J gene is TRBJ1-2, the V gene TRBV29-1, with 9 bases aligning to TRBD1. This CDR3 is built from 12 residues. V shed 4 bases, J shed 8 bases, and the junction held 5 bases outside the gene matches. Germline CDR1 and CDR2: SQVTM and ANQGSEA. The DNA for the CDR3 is TGCAGCGTTGCAGGGACAGGGCACGGCTACACCTTC. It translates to CSVAGTGHGYTF.

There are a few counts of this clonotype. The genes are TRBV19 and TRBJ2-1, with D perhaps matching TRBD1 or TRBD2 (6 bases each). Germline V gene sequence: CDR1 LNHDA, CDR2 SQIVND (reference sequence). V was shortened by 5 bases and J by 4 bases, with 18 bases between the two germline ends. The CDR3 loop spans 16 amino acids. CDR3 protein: CASSFSMGGPYNEQFF. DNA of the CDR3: TGTGCCAGTAGTTTCTCTATGGGGGGCCCATACAATGAGCAGTTCTTC. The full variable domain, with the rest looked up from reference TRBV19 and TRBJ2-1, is DGGITQSPKYLFRKEGQNVTLSCEQNLNHDAMYWYRQDPGQGLRLIYYSQIVNDFQKGDIAEGYSVSREKKESFPLTVTSAQKNPTAFYLCASSFSMGGPYNEQFFGPGTRLTVL.

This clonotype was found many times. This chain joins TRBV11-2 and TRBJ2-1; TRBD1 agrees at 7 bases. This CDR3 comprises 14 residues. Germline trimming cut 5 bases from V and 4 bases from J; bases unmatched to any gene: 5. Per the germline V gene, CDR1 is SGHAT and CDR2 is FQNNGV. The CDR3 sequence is CASSVQGSYNEQFF. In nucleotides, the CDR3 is TGTGCCAGCAGCGTACAGGGGAGTTACAATGAGCAGTTCTTC.

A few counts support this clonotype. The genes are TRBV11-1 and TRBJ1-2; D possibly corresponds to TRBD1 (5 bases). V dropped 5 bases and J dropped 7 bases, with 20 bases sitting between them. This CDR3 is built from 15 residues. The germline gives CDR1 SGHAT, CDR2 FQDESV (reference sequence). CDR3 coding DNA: TGTGCCAGCAGCCCCAGACAGATCGCCTCACGTGGCTACACCTTC. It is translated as CASSPRQIASRGYTF.